The TCR beta chain under discussion was sequenced for a study of blood T cell repertoires in COVID-19. The CDR3 is made up of 15 amino acids. Germline CDR1 reads LNHDA; CDR2 reads SQIVND (reference sequence). V was cut by 5 bases and J by 12 bases, with 23 bases left in between. Study processing details: Estimated nucleated cell counts came from reference gene primer amplification. Assay: immunoSEQ multiplex PCR; the TCRdb copy retains only in-frame clones and omits some. The V and J calls and clone size come from that table; D and trimming were worked out from the DNA. The table shows 100,000 to 150,000 clones, with around 81% occurring only once.

The V and J genes are TRBV19 and TRBJ2-1; D might be TRBD2 (6 bases). The TCR was taken from a woman aged 45-60 years with acute or convalescent COVID-19. Material: peripheral blood. The CDR3 DNA reads as TGTGCCAGTAGTGACCGGGACTCTTACCCGGGTTTGCAGTTCTTC. Its protein product is CASSDRDSYPGLQFF.